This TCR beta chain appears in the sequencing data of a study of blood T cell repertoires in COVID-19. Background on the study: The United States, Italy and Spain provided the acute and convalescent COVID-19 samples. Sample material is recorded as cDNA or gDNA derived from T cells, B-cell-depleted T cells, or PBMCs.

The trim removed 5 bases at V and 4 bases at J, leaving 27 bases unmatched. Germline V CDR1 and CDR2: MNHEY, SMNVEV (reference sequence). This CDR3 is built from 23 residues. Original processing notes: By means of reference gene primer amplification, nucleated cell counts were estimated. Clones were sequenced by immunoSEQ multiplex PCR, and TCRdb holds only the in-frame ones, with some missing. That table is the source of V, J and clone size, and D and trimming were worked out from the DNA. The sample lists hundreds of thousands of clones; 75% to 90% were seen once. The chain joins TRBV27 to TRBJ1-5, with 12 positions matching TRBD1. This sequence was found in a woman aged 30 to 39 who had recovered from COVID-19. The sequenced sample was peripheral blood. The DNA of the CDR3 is TGTGCCAGCAGTCAACTCCATATGCCGCGGGACAGGGGGCCGCCACTTGTTAATCAGCCCCAGCATTTT. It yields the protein CASSQLHMPRDRGPPLVNQPQHF.